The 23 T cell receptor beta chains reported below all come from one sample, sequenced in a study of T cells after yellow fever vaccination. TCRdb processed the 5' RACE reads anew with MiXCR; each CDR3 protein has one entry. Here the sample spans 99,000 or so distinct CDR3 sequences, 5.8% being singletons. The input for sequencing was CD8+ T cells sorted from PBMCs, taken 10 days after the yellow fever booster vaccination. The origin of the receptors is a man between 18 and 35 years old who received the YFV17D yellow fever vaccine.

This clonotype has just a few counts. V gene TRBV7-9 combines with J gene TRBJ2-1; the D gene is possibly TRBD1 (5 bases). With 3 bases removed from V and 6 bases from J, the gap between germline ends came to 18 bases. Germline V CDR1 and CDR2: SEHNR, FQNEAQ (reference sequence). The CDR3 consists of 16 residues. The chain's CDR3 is CASSFRAPGSPNEQFF. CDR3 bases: TGTGCCAGCAGCTTCAGAGCGCCAGGGTCCCCCAATGAGCAGTTCTTC.

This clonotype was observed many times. This chain's CDR3 is CASSLVGGEETQYF. Written as DNA, the CDR3 is TGTGCCAGCAGCTTGGTTGGGGGGGAAGAGACCCAGTACTTC. The chain recombines TRBV5-4 with TRBJ2-5, with 7 bases aligning to TRBD2. V was pared by 0 bases and J by 3 bases, with 2 bases of the junction left unmatched. The CDR3 covers 14 residues. Germline V lookup: CDR1 SGHNT, CDR2 YYREEE (reference sequence). Complete variable domain (other parts from reference TRBV5-4 and TRBJ2-5): ETGVTQSPTHLIKTRGQQVTLRCSSQSGHNTVSWYQQALGQGPQFIFQYYREEENGRGNFPPRFSGLQFPNYSSELNVNALELDDSALYLCASSLVGGEETQYFGPGTRLLVL.

CDR3 residues: CSAGTQSYEQYF. The CDR3 DNA reads TGCAGCGCAGGGACTCAGAGCTACGAGCAGTACTTC. The chain is built from TRBV29-1 and TRBJ2-7; possibly TRBD2 for D (6 bases). Germline assignment: CDR1 SQVTM and CDR2 ANQGSEA. This CDR3 contains 12 residues. Trimming left V 7 bases short and J 3 bases short, with 13 bases between.

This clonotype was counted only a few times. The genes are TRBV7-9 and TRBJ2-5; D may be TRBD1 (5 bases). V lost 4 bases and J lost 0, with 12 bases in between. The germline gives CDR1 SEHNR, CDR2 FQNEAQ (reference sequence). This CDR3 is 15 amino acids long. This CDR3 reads CASSYGRTNQETQYF. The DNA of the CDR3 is TGTGCCAGCAGCTACGGGCGGACAAACCAAGAGACCCAGTACTTC.

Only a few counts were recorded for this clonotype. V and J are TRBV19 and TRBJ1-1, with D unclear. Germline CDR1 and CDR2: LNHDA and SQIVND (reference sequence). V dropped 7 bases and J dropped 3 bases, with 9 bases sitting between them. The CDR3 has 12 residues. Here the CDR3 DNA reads TGTGCCAGTATTCGCGGCTACACTGAAGCTTTCTTT. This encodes CASIRGYTEAFF.

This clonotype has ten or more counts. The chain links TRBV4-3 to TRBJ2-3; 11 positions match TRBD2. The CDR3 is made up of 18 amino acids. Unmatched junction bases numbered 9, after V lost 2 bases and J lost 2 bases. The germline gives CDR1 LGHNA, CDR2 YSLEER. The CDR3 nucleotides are TGCGCCAGCAGCCAAAGGGTCCCTAGCGGGGGGCCCACAGATACGCAGTATTTT. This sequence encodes CASSQRVPSGGPTDTQYF.

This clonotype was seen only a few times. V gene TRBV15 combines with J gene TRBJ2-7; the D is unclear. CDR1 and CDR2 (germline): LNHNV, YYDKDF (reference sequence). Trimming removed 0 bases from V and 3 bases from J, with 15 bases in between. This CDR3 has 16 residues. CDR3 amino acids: CATSREGKPVFYEQYF. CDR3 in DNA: TGTGCCACCAGCAGAGAAGGAAAGCCAGTTTTCTACGAGCAGTACTTC.

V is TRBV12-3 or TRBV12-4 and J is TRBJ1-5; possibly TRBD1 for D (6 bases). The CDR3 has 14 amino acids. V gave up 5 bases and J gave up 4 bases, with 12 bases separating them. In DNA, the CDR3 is TGTGCCAGCAGTCTCACTACAGGGAATCAGCCCCAGCATTTT. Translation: CASSLTTGNQPQHF.

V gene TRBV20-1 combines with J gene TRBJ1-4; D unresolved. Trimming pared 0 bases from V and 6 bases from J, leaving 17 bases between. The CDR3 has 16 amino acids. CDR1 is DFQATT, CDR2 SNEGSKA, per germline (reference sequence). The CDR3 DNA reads TGCAGTGCTAGAGATCTCGGACGCCCGGCTCATGAAAAACTGTTTTTT. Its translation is CSARDLGRPAHEKLFF.

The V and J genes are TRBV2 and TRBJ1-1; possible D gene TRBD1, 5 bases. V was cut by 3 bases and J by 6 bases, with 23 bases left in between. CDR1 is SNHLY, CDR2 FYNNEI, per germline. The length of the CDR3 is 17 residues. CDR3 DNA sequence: TGTGCCAGCAGTGATCGCCGCCCACAGGTCCATGGGGCTGAAGCTTTCTTT. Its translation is CASSDRRPQVHGAEAFF.

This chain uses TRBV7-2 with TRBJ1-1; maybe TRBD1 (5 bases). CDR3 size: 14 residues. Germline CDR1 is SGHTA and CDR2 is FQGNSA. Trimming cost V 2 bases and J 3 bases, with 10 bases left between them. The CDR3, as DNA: TGTGCCAGCAGCTTACTTTCGGGGGACACTGAAGCTTTCTTT. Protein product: CASSLLSGDTEAFF.

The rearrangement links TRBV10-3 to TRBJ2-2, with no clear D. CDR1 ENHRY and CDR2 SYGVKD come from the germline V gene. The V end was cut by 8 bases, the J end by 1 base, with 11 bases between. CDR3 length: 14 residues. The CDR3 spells CAIPIAGNTGELFF. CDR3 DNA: TGTGCCATCCCGATCGCAGGGAACACCGGGGAGCTGTTTTTT.

CDR3 sequence: CASSPVKGALNTEAFF. As DNA, the CDR3 is TGTGCCAGCTCACCGGTGAAGGGGGCGTTGAACACTGAAGCTTTCTTT. This sequence joins TRBV18 and TRBJ1-1; TRBD1 aligns across 7 bases. Germline V gene sequence: CDR1 KGHSH, CDR2 LQKENI. The CDR3 totals 16 residues. V dropped 3 bases and J dropped 0; count of bases not matched to a gene: 7. The whole variable domain, remainder taken from reference TRBV18 and TRBJ1-1, is NAGVMQNPRHLVRRRGQEARLRCSPMKGHSHVYWYRQLPEEGLKFMVYLQKENIIDESGMPKERFSAEFPKEGPSILRIQQVVRGDSAAYFCASSPVKGALNTEAFFGQGTRLTVV.

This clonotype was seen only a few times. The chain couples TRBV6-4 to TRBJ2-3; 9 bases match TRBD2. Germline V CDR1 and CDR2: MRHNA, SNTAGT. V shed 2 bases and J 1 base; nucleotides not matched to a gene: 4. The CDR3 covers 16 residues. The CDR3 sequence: CASSDAAGGRTDTQYF. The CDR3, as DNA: TGTGCCAGCAGTGACGCGGCGGGGGGGCGCACAGATACGCAGTATTTT.

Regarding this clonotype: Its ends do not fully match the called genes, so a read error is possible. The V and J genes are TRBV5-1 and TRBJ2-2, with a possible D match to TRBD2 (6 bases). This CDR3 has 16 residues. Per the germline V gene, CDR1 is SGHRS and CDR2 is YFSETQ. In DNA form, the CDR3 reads TGCGCCAGCAGCGGATCTAGCGCTCCAAACATCGGGGAGCTGTTTTTT. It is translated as CASSGSSAPNIGELFF.

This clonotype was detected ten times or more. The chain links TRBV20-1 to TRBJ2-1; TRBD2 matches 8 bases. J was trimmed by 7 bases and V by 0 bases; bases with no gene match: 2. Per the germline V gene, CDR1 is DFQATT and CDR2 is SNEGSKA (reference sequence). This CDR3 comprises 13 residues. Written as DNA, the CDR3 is TGCAGTGCTAGAGATGGACTAGCTAATGAGCAGTTCTTC. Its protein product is CSARDGLANEQFF.

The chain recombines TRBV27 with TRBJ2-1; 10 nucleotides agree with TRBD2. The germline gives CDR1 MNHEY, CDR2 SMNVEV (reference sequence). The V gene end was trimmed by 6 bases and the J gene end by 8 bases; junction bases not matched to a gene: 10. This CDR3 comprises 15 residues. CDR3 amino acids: CASSHSGGQGYEQFF. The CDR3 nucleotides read TGTGCCAGCAGCCATAGCGGGGGGCAAGGCTATGAGCAGTTCTTC.

The CDR3 is CASSLVPGQGTYEQYV. The CDR3 bases are TGCGCCAGCAGCTTGGTCCCGGGACAGGGAACCTACGAGCAGTACGTC. The V gene is TRBV5-1, the J gene TRBJ2-7; 9 nucleotides line up with TRBD1. This CDR3 is 16 amino acids long. Trimming removed 0 bases from V and 2 bases from J; junction bases left unmatched: 6. Germline V gene data show CDR1 as SGHRS and CDR2 as YFSETQ.

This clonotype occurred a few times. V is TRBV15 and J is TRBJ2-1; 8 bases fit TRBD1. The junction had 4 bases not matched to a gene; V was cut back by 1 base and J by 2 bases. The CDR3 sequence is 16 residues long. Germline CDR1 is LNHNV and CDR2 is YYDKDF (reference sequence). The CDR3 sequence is CATSRGGTGTYNEQFF. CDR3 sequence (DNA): TGTGCCACCAGCAGAGGGGGGACAGGAACCTACAATGAGCAGTTCTTC.

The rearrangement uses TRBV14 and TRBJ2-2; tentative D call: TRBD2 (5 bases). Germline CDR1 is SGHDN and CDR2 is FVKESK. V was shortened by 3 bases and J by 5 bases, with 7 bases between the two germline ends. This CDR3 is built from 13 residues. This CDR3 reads CASSHRGTGELFF. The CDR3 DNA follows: TGTGCCAGCAGCCACCGGGGAACCGGGGAGCTGTTTTTT.

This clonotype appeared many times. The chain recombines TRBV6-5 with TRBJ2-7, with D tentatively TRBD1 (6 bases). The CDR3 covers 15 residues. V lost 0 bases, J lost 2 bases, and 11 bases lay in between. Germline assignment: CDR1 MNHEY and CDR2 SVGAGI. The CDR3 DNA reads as TGTGCCAGCAGTTACTCCCTGGACAGCGCCTACGAGCAGTACTTC. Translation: CASSYSLDSAYEQYF.

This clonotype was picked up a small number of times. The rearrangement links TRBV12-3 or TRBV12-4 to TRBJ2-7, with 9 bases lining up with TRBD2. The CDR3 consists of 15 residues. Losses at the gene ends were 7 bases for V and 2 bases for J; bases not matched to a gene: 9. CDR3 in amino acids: CASTSSGGRAYEQYF. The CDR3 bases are TGTGCCAGCACCTCCAGCGGGGGGCGTGCCTACGAGCAGTACTTC.

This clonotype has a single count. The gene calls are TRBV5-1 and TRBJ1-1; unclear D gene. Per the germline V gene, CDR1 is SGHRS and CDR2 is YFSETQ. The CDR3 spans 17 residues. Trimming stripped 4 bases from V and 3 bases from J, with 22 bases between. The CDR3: CASSTKTLGLEDTEAFF. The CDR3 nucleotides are TGCGCCAGCAGCACGAAGACGCTAGGACTAGAGGACACTGAAGCTTTCTTT. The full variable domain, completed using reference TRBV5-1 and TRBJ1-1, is KAGVTQTPRYLIKTRGQQVTLSCSPISGHRSVSWYQQTPGQGLQFLFEYFSETQRNKGNFPGRFSGRQFSNSRSEMNVSTLELGDSALYLCASSTKTLGLEDTEAFFGQGTRLTVV.